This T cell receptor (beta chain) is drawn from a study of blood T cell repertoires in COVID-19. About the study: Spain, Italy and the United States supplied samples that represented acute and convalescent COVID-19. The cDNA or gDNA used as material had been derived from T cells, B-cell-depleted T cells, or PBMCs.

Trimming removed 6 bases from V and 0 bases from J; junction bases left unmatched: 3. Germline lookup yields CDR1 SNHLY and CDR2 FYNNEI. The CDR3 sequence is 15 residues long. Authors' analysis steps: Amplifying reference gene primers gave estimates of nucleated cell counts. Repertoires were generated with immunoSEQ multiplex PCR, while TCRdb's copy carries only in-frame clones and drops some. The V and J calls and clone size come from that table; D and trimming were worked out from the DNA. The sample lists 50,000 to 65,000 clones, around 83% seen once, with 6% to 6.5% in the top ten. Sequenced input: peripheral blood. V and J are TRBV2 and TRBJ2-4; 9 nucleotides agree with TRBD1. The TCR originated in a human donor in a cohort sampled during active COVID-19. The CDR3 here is CASSEQGAAKNIQYF. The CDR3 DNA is TGTGCCAGCAGCGAACAGGGGGCAGCCAAAAACATTCAGTACTTC.